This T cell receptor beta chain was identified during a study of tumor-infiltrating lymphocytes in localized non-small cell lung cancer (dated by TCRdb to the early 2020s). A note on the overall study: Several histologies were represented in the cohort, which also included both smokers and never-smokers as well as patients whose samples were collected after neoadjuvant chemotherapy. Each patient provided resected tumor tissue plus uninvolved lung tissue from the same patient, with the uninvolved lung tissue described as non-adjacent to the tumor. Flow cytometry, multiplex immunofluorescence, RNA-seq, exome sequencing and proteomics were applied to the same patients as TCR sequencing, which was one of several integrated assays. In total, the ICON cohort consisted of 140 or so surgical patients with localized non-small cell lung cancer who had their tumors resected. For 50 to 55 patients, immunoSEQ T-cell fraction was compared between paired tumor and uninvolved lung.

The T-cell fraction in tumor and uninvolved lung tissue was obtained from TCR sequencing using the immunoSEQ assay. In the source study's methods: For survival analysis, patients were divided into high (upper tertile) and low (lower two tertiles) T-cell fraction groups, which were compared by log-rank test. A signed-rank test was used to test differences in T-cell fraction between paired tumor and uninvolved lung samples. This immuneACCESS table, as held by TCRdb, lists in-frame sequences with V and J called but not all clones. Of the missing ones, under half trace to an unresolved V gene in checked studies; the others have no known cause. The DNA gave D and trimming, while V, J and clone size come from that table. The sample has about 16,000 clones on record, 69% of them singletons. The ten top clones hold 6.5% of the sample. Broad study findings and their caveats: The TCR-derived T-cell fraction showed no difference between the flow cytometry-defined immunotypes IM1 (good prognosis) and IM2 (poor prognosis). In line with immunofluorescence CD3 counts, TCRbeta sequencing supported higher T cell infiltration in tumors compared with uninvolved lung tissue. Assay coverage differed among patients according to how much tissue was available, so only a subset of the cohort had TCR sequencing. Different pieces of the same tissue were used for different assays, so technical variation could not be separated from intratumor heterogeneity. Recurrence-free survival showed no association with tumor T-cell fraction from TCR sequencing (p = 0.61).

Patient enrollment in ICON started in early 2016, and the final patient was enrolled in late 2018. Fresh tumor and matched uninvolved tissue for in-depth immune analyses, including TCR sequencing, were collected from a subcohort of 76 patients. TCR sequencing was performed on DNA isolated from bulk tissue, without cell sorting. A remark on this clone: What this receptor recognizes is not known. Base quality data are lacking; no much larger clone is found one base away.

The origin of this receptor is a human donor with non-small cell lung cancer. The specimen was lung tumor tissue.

Here the CDR3 is given as CAISEGRQETQYF. The nucleotides are TGTGCCATCAGTGAGGGTAGACAAGAGACCCAGTACTTC. The chain is made from TRBV10-3 and TRBJ2-5; the D gene assignment is ambiguous. Trimming costs V 2 bases and J 2 bases, and their ends lie 6 bases apart. The CDR3 has 13 amino acids, counting the end cysteine and phenylalanine. CDR3 DNA is the only sequence kept; it has 39 bases, read in frame from the first base. The germline V gene sets CDR1 to ENHRY and CDR2 to SYGVKD.